A single TCR beta chain is shown here with its context. CDR3 length equals 17 residues. The V gene lost 4 bases and the J gene lost 4 bases, with 20 bases spanning the gap. The germline V gene encodes CDR1 MNHNS and CDR2 SASEGT. Authors' data handling: Estimation of nucleated cell counts relied on the amplification of reference gene primers. Repertoires were generated with immunoSEQ multiplex PCR, while TCRdb's copy carries only in-frame clones and drops some. V, J and clone size derive from that table, while D and trimming were established from the DNA sequence. This table has some 150,000 clones, roughly 84% appearing once. This sample is drawn from a study of blood T cell repertoires in COVID-19. Study at large: Samples taken during acute and convalescent COVID-19 were collected in the United States, Italy and Spain. From T cells, B-cell-depleted T cells, or PBMCs came the material, which was cDNA or gDNA.

Material for sequencing was peripheral blood. This rearrangement joins TRBV6-1 to TRBJ1-3; possible D gene TRBD1, 6 bases. This clonotype was obtained from a woman in her sixties with acute or convalescent COVID-19. The CDR3 loop reads CASSVGTPRSGGNTIYF. The CDR3 DNA is TGTGCCAGCAGTGTCGGGACACCTCGCTCTGGAGGAAACACCATATATTTT.